Shown below are 9 T cell receptor beta chains from a single sample sequenced in a study of identical twins. Each CDR3 protein gets one entry after TCRdb re-called the 5' RACE reads with MiXCR. This sample has approximately 220,000 distinct CDR3 sequences, with approximately 8.3% found just once. These data were likewise used in another study, on yellow fever vaccine responses in identical twins.

Sequences were obtained from memory (CD45RO+) T cells sorted from blood. The receptors come from a woman under 30 in good health.

This clonotype was counted at least ten times. The CDR3 reads CASSLEAGAQETQYF. Here the CDR3 DNA reads TGCGCCAGCAGCTTGGAAGCAGGGGCGCAAGAGACCCAGTACTTC. V usage is TRBV5-1 and J usage is TRBJ2-5, with D tentatively TRBD1 (6 bases). Trimming removed 0 bases from V and 2 bases from J, with 11 bases in between. Germline-derived CDR1 and CDR2 are SGHRS and YFSETQ. This CDR3 is built from 15 residues.

The chain couples TRBV3-1 to TRBJ2-1; D unresolved. This CDR3 spans 13 amino acids. V was trimmed by 1 base and J by 9 bases, leaving 10 bases between them. From germline, CDR1 is LGHDT and CDR2 YNNKEL (reference sequence). For the CDR3, the DNA is TGTGCCAGCAGCCAAGTTTTGGTTGGTGAGCAGTTCTTC. It codes for CASSQVLVGEQFF.

The genes are TRBV5-1 and TRBJ2-3; no clear D gene. Trimming took off 0 bases at V and 3 bases at J, with 11 bases between the two ends. Germline CDR1 SGHRS, CDR2 YFSETQ. The CDR3 extends over 15 amino acids. The CDR3 spells CASSLEGFGTDTQYF. As DNA, the CDR3 is TGCGCCAGCAGCTTGGAAGGGTTCGGAACAGATACGCAGTATTTT.

This chain uses TRBV18 with TRBJ2-7; 7 bases map to TRBD1. The CDR3 has 14 amino acids. CDR1 is KGHSH and CDR2 is LQKENI in the germline V gene. Germline trimming cut 3 bases from V and 2 bases from J; bases unmatched to any gene: 4. The CDR3 nucleotides read TGTGCCAGCTCACCCCCGACAGGGACCTACGAGCAGTACTTC. The encoded protein is CASSPPTGTYEQYF.

The chain links TRBV5-1 to TRBJ2-2, with TRBD1 identical over 7 bases. V trimming: 0 bases; J trimming: 4 bases; junction bases outside the gene matches: 9. The CDR3 runs 17 residues. Per germline, CDR1 SGHRS and CDR2 YFSETQ. As DNA, the CDR3 is TGCGCCAGCAGCTTGGCTTATAACAGGGGTAGCACCGGGGAGCTGTTTTTT. Translated: CASSLAYNRGSTGELFF. The whole variable domain, filled in from reference TRBV5-1 and TRBJ2-2, reads KAGVTQTPRYLIKTRGQQVTLSCSPISGHRSVSWYQQTPGQGLQFLFEYFSETQRNKGNFPGRFSGRQFSNSRSEMNVSTLELGDSALYLCASSLAYNRGSTGELFFGEGSRLTVL.

This clonotype was seen at least ten times. V is TRBV28 and J is TRBJ1-3; D unresolved. This CDR3 is built from 14 residues. Per germline, CDR1 MDHEN and CDR2 SYDVKM. The ends were cut back, 5 bases at V and 0 bases at J, with 8 bases in the middle. The CDR3 DNA reads as TGTGCCAGCAGTCCAATTAGCTCTGGAAACACCATATATTTT. This gives the protein CASSPISSGNTIYF.

This clonotype was observed a handful of times. V gene TRBV12-5 combines with J gene TRBJ1-4; 10 bases are a match to TRBD1. The CDR3 has 16 amino acids. The germline CDR1 and CDR2 sequences are LGHNT and FRNRAP. Trimming took 6 bases from V and 6 from J; bases not matched to a gene: 10. CDR3 sequence reads: CASGGQGPRADEKLFF. DNA for the CDR3: TGTGCTAGTGGGGGACAGGGGCCTCGTGCGGATGAAAAACTGTTTTTT.

The V call is TRBV6-5, the J call TRBJ2-2; the match to TRBD2 covers 9 bases. There are 16 residues in the CDR3. The V gene end was trimmed by 3 bases and the J gene end by 8 bases; junction bases not matched to a gene: 10. CDR1 is MNHEY, CDR2 SVGAGI, per germline. In DNA, the CDR3 is TGTGCCAGCAGTTATCAGCCGGGACTAGCAAAAGGGGAGCTGTTTTTT. This codes for CASSYQPGLAKGELFF.

At least ten counts were recorded for this clonotype. This chain joins TRBV4-3 and TRBJ2-3; tentative D call: TRBD1 (7 bases). The CDR3 runs to 16 residues. Germline-derived CDR1 and CDR2 are LGHNA and YSLEER. Trimming removed 0 bases at V and 5 bases at J, with 15 bases between. Here the CDR3 reads CASSQEVTGRKDTQYF. CDR3 bases: TGCGCCAGCAGCCAAGAGGTGACAGGGAGGAAAGATACGCAGTATTTT.